The entry below describes one TCR beta chain. The clone's antigen remains unknown. Qualities for individual bases were not recorded, and no much larger clone is one base off. This sample is drawn from a study of T cell repertoires in cytomegalovirus infection (dated by TCRdb to between 2017 and 2020). Regarding the research as a whole: Recently identified HLA-C-restricted CMV epitopes, whose presentation resists viral immunomodulation, were targeted by peptide stimulations together with well-studied HLA-B-restricted epitopes. Donor HLA type was relevant to the analysis, as public TCR beta signatures indicated carriage of CMV infection together with the matching HLA type. Results and caveats for the whole study, not just this receptor: Cumulative frequency of public TCR beta family members discriminated carriers of CMV infection plus the relevant HLA type in this cohort and an independent approximately 370-donor cohort. The ex vivo response was dominated by HLA-C-restricted CMV-specific TCR beta clonotypes, which also provided the single most frequent clonotype in two of eight donors.

Interpreted using the paper, the treatment or condition label stands for: in vitro stimulation with specific CMV peptide epitopes to enrich CMV-specific T cells. Instrument on record: Illumina HiSeq 1500. TCRdb itself trimmed the public reads at Q25 with fastp, ran MiXCR and retained productive beta chains. CDR3 protein duplicates are merged, each entry listing the most common genes and DNA. A total of some 700,000 distinct CDR3 sequences appear in this sample, around 32% of them only once. The biggest ten clones account for 18% of the sample. For this chain, trimming is 6 bases at the V end and 6 bases at the J end, and the number of junction bases without a gene match is 11. As encoded in the germline V gene, CDR1 is SGHTA while CDR2 is FQGNSA. From the cysteine up to the phenylalanine, the CDR3 has a length of 14 residues. Only the CDR3 DNA stays, 42 bases, in frame from base 1.

Material: cultured PBMCs, obtained from culture after CMV antigen stimulation. The origin of this receptor is a human donor in good health (CMV status not recorded). Some clones in this sample may be carry-over from other donors' samples. The V and J segments used are TRBV7-2 and TRBJ2-7; TRBD2 matches 7 bases in the middle. At the DNA level, the sequence is TGTGCCAGCAGAAACCGGGACTATCCGACCGAGCAGTACTTC. The resulting protein is CASRNRDYPTEQYF.